These 12 T cell receptor beta chains originate from one sample sequenced in a study of metastatic and nonmetastatic thyroid tumors. TCRdb ran MiXCR on the PCR reads. The sample carries some 33,000 clones, 7% to 9% recorded once. No treatment of any kind had been given to any patient before thyroid surgery. Material: blood. Receptor source: a female donor with papillary thyroid cancer or a benign thyroid nodule (not recorded which). Some clones in this sample may be carry-over from other donors' samples.

Comments on this clone: With a much larger clone just one base away, this may be a read error. The chain uses TRBV9 and TRBJ2-3; 7 positions match TRBD1. CDR3 size: 15 residues. Per germline, CDR1 SGDLS and CDR2 YYNGEE. The CDR3 is CASSPGTASTDKQYF. The DNA of the CDR3 is TGTGCCAGCAGCCCCGGGACAGCCAGCACAGATAAGCAGTATTTT.

At least ten counts were recorded for this clone. The chain is built from TRBV6-1 and TRBJ1-4, with no clear D. This CDR3 contains 13 residues. The V end was cut by 7 bases, the J end by 4 bases, with 10 bases between. Looked up from germline, CDR1 is MNHNS and CDR2 is SASEGT. The CDR3 here is CASTRGGNEKLFF. The CDR3 coding sequence is TGTGCCAGCACCCGGGGAGGTAATGAAAAACTGTTTTTT.

The rearrangement uses TRBV20-1 and TRBJ1-6; no definite D call. V lost 3 bases and J 4 bases, leaving 10 bases between the germline ends. CDR3 length: 14 amino acids. Germline V gives CDR1 DFQATT, CDR2 SNEGSKA (reference sequence). The CDR3 loop reads CSARGWGYNSPLHF. The CDR3 DNA is TGCAGTGCTAGGGGGTGGGGTTATAATTCACCCCTCCACTTT.

This clone was detected many times. This rearrangement joins TRBV6-1 to TRBJ1-6; D is ambiguous. V lost 7 bases and J lost 6, with 10 bases in between. Germline CDR1 MNHNS, CDR2 SASEGT. The CDR3 length is 13 residues. The CDR3 reads CASMTVGNSPLHF. The CDR3 DNA sequence: TGTGCCAGCATGACGGTTGGTAATTCACCCCTCCACTTT.

This clone occurred many times. The chain joins TRBV28 to TRBJ2-1; 10 bases agree with TRBD2. CDR1 and CDR2 (germline): MDHEN, SYDVKM. J was trimmed by 1 base and V by 5 bases; bases with no gene match: 8. The CDR3 is 17 amino acids. The chain's CDR3 is CASSPGTSVRSYNEQFF. Here the CDR3 DNA reads TGTGCCAGCAGTCCAGGGACTAGCGTAAGATCCTACAATGAGCAGTTCTTC.

This clone has a count of ten or more. The chain is built from TRBV20-1 and TRBJ1-4; D is perhaps TRBD1 (6 bases). The CDR3 is 12 residues long. Germline loops: CDR1 DFQATT, CDR2 SNEGSKA (reference sequence). Trimming pared 7 bases from V and 2 bases from J, leaving 8 bases between. CDR3: CSVQGTNEKLFF. As DNA, the CDR3 is TGCAGTGTCCAGGGGACTAATGAAAAACTGTTTTTT.

In this sample, this clone turned up many times. The chain has TRBV20-1 and TRBJ1-6, with 7 bases aligning to TRBD1. The J segment lost 3 bases and the V segment lost 3 bases, leaving 8 bases of the junction unmatched. Germline V gene data show CDR1 as DFQATT and CDR2 as SNEGSKA (reference sequence). The CDR3 loop spans 16 amino acids. Here the CDR3 DNA reads TGCAGTGCTAGCCCCGGACAGGCCTTCTATAATTCACCCCTCCACTTT. Protein sequence: CSASPGQAFYNSPLHF.

This clone appeared once. A much larger clone differs from this one at a single base, so this may be a read error. The J gene is TRBJ2-6, the V gene TRBV4-2, with D tentatively TRBD2 (6 bases). Germline CDR1 is LGHNA and CDR2 is YNFKEQ. V dropped 4 bases and J dropped 8 bases, with 24 bases sitting between them. This CDR3 is 18 amino acids long. CDR3 loop: CASSPPTVFLGGTNVLTF. The DNA for the CDR3 is TGTGCCAGCAGCCCCCCGACAGTATTCCTCGGAGGGACCAACGTCCTGACTTTC.

There are many counts of this clone. The chain links TRBV10-2 to TRBJ2-1; D may match TRBD1 or TRBD2 (5 bases each). CDR1 and CDR2 from the germline V gene are WSHSY and SAAADI. The CDR3 length is 15 residues. With 5 bases removed from V and 2 bases from J, the gap between germline ends came to 13 bases. The CDR3 bases are TGCGCCAGCAGTTCCCCCGGGACGGCCTACAATGAGCAGTTCTTC. Translation: CASSSPGTAYNEQFF.

This clone came up many times. The V gene is TRBV3-1, the J gene TRBJ2-3; D gene ambiguous. Trimming took off 0 bases at V and 0 bases at J, with 19 bases between the two ends. Germline lookup yields CDR1 LGHDT and CDR2 YNNKEL (reference sequence). The length of the CDR3 is 19 residues. In DNA form, the CDR3 reads TGTGCCAGCAGCCAAGATGGGTCGGAATGGACCGCTAGCACAGATACGCAGTATTTT. Amino acids: CASSQDGSEWTASTDTQYF.

This clone has at least ten counts. The chain uses TRBV12-3 or TRBV12-4 and TRBJ2-7; no definite D call. The ends were cut back, 4 bases at V and 4 bases at J, with 14 bases in the middle. This CDR3 is 14 amino acids long. This CDR3 reads CASSSTNSRYEQYF. For the CDR3, the DNA is TGTGCCAGCAGTTCGACGAACTCTAGGTACGAGCAGTACTTC.

This clone came up many times. V usage is TRBV6-2 or TRBV6-3 and J usage is TRBJ2-1; 13 bases fit TRBD2. Trimming cost V 1 base and J 2 bases; bases outside gene matches: 11. CDR3 length: 20 amino acids. Germline V lookup: CDR1 MNHEY, CDR2 SVGEGT. The CDR3 region is CASSYFPKPGTSGTYNEQFF. CDR3 bases: TGTGCCAGCAGTTACTTCCCGAAGCCCGGGACTAGCGGGACCTACAATGAGCAGTTCTTC.